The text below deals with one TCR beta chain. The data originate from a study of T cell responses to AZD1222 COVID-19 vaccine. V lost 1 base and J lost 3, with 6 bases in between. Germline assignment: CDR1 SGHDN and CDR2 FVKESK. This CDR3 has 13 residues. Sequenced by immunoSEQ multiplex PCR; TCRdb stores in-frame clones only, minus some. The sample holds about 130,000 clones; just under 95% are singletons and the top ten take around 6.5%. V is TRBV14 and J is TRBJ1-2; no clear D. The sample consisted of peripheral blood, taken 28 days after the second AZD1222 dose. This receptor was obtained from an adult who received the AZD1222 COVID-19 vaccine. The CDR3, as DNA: TGTGCCAGCAGCCAAGCCGGCTACTATGGCTACACCTTC. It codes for CASSQAGYYGYTF.